A selection of T cell receptor beta chains follows, all from one sample in a study of technical replicates of blood from several donors. Only in-frame clones appear in the TCRdb table, and some are missing; sequencing was by immunoSEQ multiplex PCR. The sample shows around 57,000 clones, approximately 97% of them seen only once. Sequenced: T cells isolated from PBMCs. These receptor sequences come from a human donor in good health. CDR3s include the opening cysteine and the closing phenylalanine or tryptophan.

j_call | v_call | cdr3_aa
TRBJ1-2 | TRBV4-1 | CASSRGTGGWNYGYTF
TRBJ1-2 | TRBV7-2 | CASSLGGGSSSYGYTF
TRBJ2-5 | TRBV6-5 | CASSSTSGETQYF
TRBJ2-2 | TRBV15 | CATRANWTAGSGELFF
TRBJ2-1 | TRBV9 | CASSVTPVSFPQFF
TRBJ1-2 | TRBV5-1 | CASSTGNTGGQHGYTF
TRBJ1-1 | TRBV7-9 | CASSRGGNTEAFF
TRBJ1-1 | TRBV5-1 | CASSLPGVNTEAFF
TRBJ1-2 | TRBV5-1 | CASSPNSGRELWGYTF
TRBJ2-3 | TRBV30 | CAWMGSLQGGTDTQYF
TRBJ2-3 | TRBV7-9 | CASSFGRGGRTDTQYF
TRBJ1-2 | TRBV5-1 | CASSSGGTVYGYTF
TRBJ1-5 | TRBV28 | CASRSGSLTDGPQHF
TRBJ2-7 | TRBV6-1 | CASTSQGLVSYEQYF
TRBJ2-7 | TRBV7-9 | CASSDGTNYEQYF
TRBJ1-1 | TRBV5-8 | CASSPGTGPRWNTEAFF
TRBJ1-2 | TRBV5-4 | CASSLAGGRNYNGYTF
TRBJ2-1 | TRBV5-1 | CASSLVIGSVRSYNEQFF
TRBJ1-4 | TRBV5-4 | CASSPANREVLFF
TRBJ2-3 | TRBV5-6 | CASCIGGHTDTQYF
TRBJ2-5 | TRBV27 | CASSQGGRETQYF
TRBJ1-5 | TRBV30 | CAWGPNSNQPQHF
TRBJ1-1 | TRBV5-1 | CASSLRQSNTEAFF
TRBJ1-6 | TRBV9 | CASSETPGQGSSPLHF